The T cell receptor beta chain under discussion was sequenced for a study of identical twins. Study findings and constraints: Cross-sectional statistical analysis was relied on for the conclusions, without the same donors being followed. For cord blood, abundant beta clonotypes had fewer insertions, unlike memory repertoires, which showed none. Researchers reported weaker excess twin sharing in beta out-of-frame sequences.

Each donor (without exception) was a healthy Caucasian. CDR1 and CDR2 from the germline V gene are SEHNR and FQNEAQ (reference sequence). V shed 1 base, J shed 10 bases, and the junction held 6 bases outside the gene matches. The CDR3 consists of 14 residues. MiXCR, applied by TCRdb to the 5' RACE reads, yields one record per CDR3 protein. The sample lists 270,000 or so distinct CDR3 sequences, approximately 8.3% occurring once. Note on this clonotype: What it binds is unknown.

These data were also reused for a study on yellow fever vaccine responses in identical twins.

The sequenced sample was CD8+ T cells sorted from blood. The chain is built from TRBV7-9 and TRBJ1-1, with 10 positions matching TRBD1. The TCR comes from a woman aged 18-29 years in good health. DNA for the CDR3: TGTGCCAGCAGCTTAGAGACAGGGGGCGCGGGAGCTTTCTTT. Translated, it gives CASSLETGGAGAFF.